Reported below is one TCR beta chain. Its antigen is unidentified. The sample carries other DNA sequences with the same CDR3. This sample was included in a study of Ad26.COV2.S vaccination and SARS-CoV-2 variants. Study at large: The Ad26.COV2.S arm of the COV1001 trial was where the donor was placed. Recipients of Ad26.COV2.S got it intramuscularly, once or twice 56 days apart.

Sample treatment: around 19 received Ad26.COV2.S at low or high dose, single or two shots; about 5 received placebo; per-sample allocation not given. Vaccine and placebo recipients were sampled on day 63 after the first injection. This vaccine is an Ad26 vector that expresses the Wuhan-strain SARS-CoV-2 spike. Measured with immunoSEQ multiplex PCR; TCRdb has only the in-frame clones, and not every one. Among about 380,000 clones, about 80% were seen once, and the ten largest hold about 7.4%. Points from the study as a whole: Vaccinees reportedly had broad spike-specific CD8+ and CD4+ T cell responses.

V dropped 2 bases and J dropped 7 bases, with 6 bases sitting between them. The CDR3 has 12 residues. The chain has TRBV12-3 or TRBV12-4 and TRBJ1-5; no clear D gene. The source of this sequence is a person aged 18 to 59 who received the Ad26.COV2.S COVID-19 vaccine or a placebo. The sample here was peripheral blood, taken in a trial of Ad26.COV2.S vaccine versus placebo. The CDR3 DNA reads as TGTGCCAGCAGTTTATATGGGCAGCCCCAGCATTTT. Translating gives CASSLYGQPQHF.